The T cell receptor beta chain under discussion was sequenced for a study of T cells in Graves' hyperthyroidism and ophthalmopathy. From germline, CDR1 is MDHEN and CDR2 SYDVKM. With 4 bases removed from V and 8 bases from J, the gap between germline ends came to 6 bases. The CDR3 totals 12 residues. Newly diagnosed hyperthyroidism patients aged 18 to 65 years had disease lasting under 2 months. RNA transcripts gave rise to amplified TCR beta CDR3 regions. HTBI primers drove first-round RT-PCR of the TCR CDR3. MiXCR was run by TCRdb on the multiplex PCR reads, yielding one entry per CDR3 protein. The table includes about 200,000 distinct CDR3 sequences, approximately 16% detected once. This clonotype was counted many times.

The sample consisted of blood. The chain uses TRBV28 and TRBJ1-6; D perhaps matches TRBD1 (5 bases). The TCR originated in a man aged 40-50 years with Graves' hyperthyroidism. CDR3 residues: CASSSGDSPLHF. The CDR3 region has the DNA TGTGCCAGCAGTTCGGGGGATTCACCCCTCCACTTT.